These T cell receptor beta chains were read from a single sample in a study of blood T cell repertoires in COVID-19. Some clones are missing from TCRdb's copy, which holds only in-frame ones; the method was immunoSEQ multiplex PCR. The sample holds about 150,000 clones, about 80% seen once. Sequenced material: peripheral blood. The receptors shown here come from a woman aged 55 to 70 with acute or convalescent COVID-19. CDR3s include the opening cysteine and the closing phenylalanine or tryptophan. D genes are given only for firm matches. Clone size is shown for a subset of rows, as once, few, many or a class of expanded clone.

J,D,V,size,DNA,CDR3
TRBJ1-6,NA,TRBV6-5,few,TGTGCCAGCAGTTACAGGGGCCCGAATTCACCCCTCCACTTT,CASSYRGPNSPLHF
TRBJ1-5,TRBD1,TRBV27,once,TGTGCCACCGGGACAGGGGCCCAGCCCCAGCATTTT,CATGTGAQPQHF
TRBJ1-4,TRBD1,TRBV30,few,TGTGCCGGACAGGTGGTGCTCACTAATGAAAAACTGTTTTTT,CAGQVVLTNEKLFF
TRBJ2-7,TRBD1,TRBV5-1,NA,TGCGCCAGCAGCTTACAGGGGGGAGACTACGAGCAGTACTTC,CASSLQGGDYEQYF
TRBJ1-1,NA,TRBV6-1,NA,TGTGCCAGCAGTGAAATATGGGCGAACACTGAAGCTTTCTTT,CASSEIWANTEAFF
TRBJ1-2,NA,TRBV27,NA,TGTGCCGCGTGGGAGGTCTACTATGGCTACACCTTC,CAAWEVYYGYTF
TRBJ2-5,NA,TRBV2,NA,TGTGCCAGCAGTGACGCGTCGGGGTCGGAGACCCAGTACTTC,CASSDASGSETQYF
TRBJ1-3,NA,TRBV4-1,NA,TGCGCCAGCAGCCAACCCCTCGCTAGACAGGTGGCTGGAAACACCATATATTTT,CASSQPLARQVAGNTIYF
TRBJ1-6,NA,TRBV10-2,NA,TGCGCCAGCAGAGTACAGGGATTAGGGTCACCCCTCCACTTT,CASRVQGLGSPLHF
TRBJ2-1,TRBD1,TRBV12-5,NA,TGTGCTAGTGGTCTGGGACAGGGCTTGAACAATGAGCAGTTCTTC,CASGLGQGLNNEQFF
TRBJ2-1,TRBD1,TRBV5-1,once,TGCGCCAGCGGCTCCGGGACAGGGGCCTACAATGAGCAGTTCTTC,CASGSGTGAYNEQFF
TRBJ2-7,NA,TRBV25-1,few,TGTGCCAGCAGTGAATATGGCAGGTCCGACGAGCAGTACTTC,CASSEYGRSDEQYF
TRBJ1-1,TRBD1,TRBV2,NA,TGTGCCAGCAGGGCGGGACAGCGGGACACTGAAGCTTTCTTT,CASRAGQRDTEAFF
TRBJ2-2,NA,TRBV2,NA,TGTGCCGCCGGTACGAGGGGGACCACCGGGGAGCTGTTTTTT,CAAGTRGTTGELFF
TRBJ2-1,TRBD2,TRBV24-1,few,TGTGCCACCAGTGTCGCTAGCGGGGGCAATGAGCAGTTCTTC,CATSVASGGNEQFF
TRBJ1-4,NA,TRBV9,NA,TGTGCCAGCAGCGTAGGGGGCACCACTCCCGAAAAACTGTTTTTT,CASSVGGTTPEKLFF
TRBJ1-6,TRBD1,TRBV7-9,NA,TGTGCCAGCAGCGCGACCGGGACAGCCTATTCACCCCTCCACTTT,CASSATGTAYSPLHF
TRBJ2-3,TRBD2,TRBV28,NA,TGTGCCAGCAGTTCCCCGACTAGCGGGGGCTGGGATACGCAGTATTTT,CASSSPTSGGWDTQYF
TRBJ2-1,TRBD1,TRBV28,once,TGTGCCAGCAGTTTAGCCACAGGGGTCTCCTACAATGAGCAGTTCTTC,CASSLATGVSYNEQFF
TRBJ1-1,NA,TRBV10-3,once,TGTGCCATCAGTGAGTCGACACGAGTCACTGAAGCTTTCTTT,CAISESTRVTEAFF
TRBJ1-3,NA,TRBV5-1,NA,TGCGCCAGCAGCTTGGCAGACTCTGGAAACACCATATATTTT,CASSLADSGNTIYF
TRBJ1-6,NA,TRBV29-1,few,TGCAGCGTTCAGTACGTTAATTCACCCCTCCACTTT,CSVQYVNSPLHF
TRBJ2-2,TRBD2,TRBV10-3,NA,TGTGCCATCGGGAGCGGGGCGAACACCGGGGAGCTGTTTTTT,CAIGSGANTGELFF
TRBJ1-6,NA,TRBV28,NA,TGTGCCAGCAGCGGGGACAACTACGACCTCCACTTT,CASSGDNYDLHF
TRBJ1-4,TRBD1,TRBV28,NA,TGTGCCAGCAGGGCCGGGACAGCTAATGAAAAACTGTTTTTT,CASRAGTANEKLFF
TRBJ2-5,TRBD2,TRBV5-6,NA,TGTGCCAGCAGCTTGTCCCCAGCGGGGGCAGGGGAGACCCAGTACTTC,CASSLSPAGAGETQYF
TRBJ1-1,NA,TRBV2,many,TGTGCCAGCAGTGAACAGGGTTGGACTGAAGCTTTCTTT,CASSEQGWTEAFF
TRBJ2-5,NA,TRBV21-1,NA,TGTGCCAGCAGCATAGTTAGGCAGGGGGAAGAGACCCAGTACTTC,CASSIVRQGEETQYF
TRBJ1-2,NA,TRBV7-9,NA,TGTGCCAGCAGCTTACCGGGAGACTATGGCTACACCTTC,CASSLPGDYGYTF
TRBJ1-5,TRBD1,TRBV28,NA,TGTGCCAGCAGCCGAGGGGGCAACAATCAGCCCCAGCATTTT,CASSRGGNNQPQHF
TRBJ2-7,TRBD1,TRBV13,NA,TGTGCCAGCAGCTCCCACGGGACAGGGGCCTACGAGCAGTACTTC,CASSSHGTGAYEQYF
TRBJ1-1,NA,TRBV6-1,NA,TGTGCCAGCAGTGAAGCGCTTCTTGGCAGGGACTACACTGAAGCTTTCTTT,CASSEALLGRDYTEAFF
TRBJ1-4,NA,TRBV7-8,NA,TGTGCCAGCAGCTCTACAGGGAACCCCACTAATGAAAAACTGTTTTTT,CASSSTGNPTNEKLFF
TRBJ2-2,TRBD2,TRBV4-1,once,TGCGCCAGCAGCCATAGCGGGGGGTTCGGGGAGCTGTTTTTT,CASSHSGGFGELFF